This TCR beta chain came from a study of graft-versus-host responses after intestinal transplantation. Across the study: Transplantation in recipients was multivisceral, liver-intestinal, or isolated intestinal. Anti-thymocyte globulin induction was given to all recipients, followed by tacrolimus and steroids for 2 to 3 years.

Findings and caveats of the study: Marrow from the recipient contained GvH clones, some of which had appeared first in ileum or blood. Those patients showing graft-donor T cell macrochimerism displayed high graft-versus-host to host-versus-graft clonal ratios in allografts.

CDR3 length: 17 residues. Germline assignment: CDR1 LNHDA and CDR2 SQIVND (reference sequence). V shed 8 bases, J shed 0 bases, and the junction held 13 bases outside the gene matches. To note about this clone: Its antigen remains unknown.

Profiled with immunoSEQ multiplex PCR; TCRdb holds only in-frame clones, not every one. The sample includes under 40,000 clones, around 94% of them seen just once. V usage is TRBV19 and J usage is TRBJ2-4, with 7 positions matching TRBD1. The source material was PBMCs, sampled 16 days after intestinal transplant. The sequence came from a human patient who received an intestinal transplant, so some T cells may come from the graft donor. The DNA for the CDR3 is TGTGCCAGTCCCCAGGCCCAGTGGACAGGAGCCAAAAACATTCAGTACTTC. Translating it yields CASPQAQWTGAKNIQYF.